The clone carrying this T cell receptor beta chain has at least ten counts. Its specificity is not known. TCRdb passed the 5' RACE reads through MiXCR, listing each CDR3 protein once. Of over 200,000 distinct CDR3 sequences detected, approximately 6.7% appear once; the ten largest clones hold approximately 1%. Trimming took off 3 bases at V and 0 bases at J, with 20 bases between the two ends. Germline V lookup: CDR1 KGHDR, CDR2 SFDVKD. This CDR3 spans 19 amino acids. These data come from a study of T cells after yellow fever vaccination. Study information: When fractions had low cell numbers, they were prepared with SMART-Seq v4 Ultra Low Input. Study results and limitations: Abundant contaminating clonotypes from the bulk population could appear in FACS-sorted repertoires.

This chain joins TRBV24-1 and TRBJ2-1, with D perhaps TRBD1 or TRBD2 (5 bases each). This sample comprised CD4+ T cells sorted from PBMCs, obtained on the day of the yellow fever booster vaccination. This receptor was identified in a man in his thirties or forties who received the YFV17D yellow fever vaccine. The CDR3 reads CATSDPRDRGWSSYNEQFF. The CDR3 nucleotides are TGTGCCACCAGTGATCCACGGGACCGCGGGTGGAGCTCCTACAATGAGCAGTTCTTC.